This T cell receptor (beta chain) derives from a study of T-cell reconstitution after alpha-beta-depleted transplantation in children. In germline, CDR1 is MDHEN, CDR2 SYDVKM. The CDR3 loop spans 15 amino acids. V dropped 4 bases and J dropped 7 bases, with 16 bases sitting between them. TCRbeta library preparation incorporated unique molecular identifiers. TCRdb called the PCR reads again in MiXCR, with one record for every CDR3 protein. The data show around 800,000 distinct CDR3 sequences, about 15% seen once. Broader study findings: The study traced high day-60 TCRbeta diversity in some patients to surviving recipient T cells and thymic progenitors. Several hundred expanded graft clones reportedly supplied alpha-beta T cells about two months after transplant.

This clonotype came up a few times. The antigen remains unidentified. The TCR sequence derives from a male patient younger than 18 who had a stem cell transplant for acute lymphoblastic leukemia, so the T cells may come from the graft donor. The gene calls are TRBV28 and TRBJ1-4; possible D gene TRBD1, 5 bases. The sample consisted of PBMCs, mostly from graft donor cells, taken 360 days after TCRalphabeta/CD19-depleted stem cell transplant. The chain's CDR3 is CASSSGLWEGEKLFF. CDR3 nucleotide sequence: TGTGCCAGCAGTTCGGGGCTTTGGGAGGGTGAAAAACTGTTTTTT.